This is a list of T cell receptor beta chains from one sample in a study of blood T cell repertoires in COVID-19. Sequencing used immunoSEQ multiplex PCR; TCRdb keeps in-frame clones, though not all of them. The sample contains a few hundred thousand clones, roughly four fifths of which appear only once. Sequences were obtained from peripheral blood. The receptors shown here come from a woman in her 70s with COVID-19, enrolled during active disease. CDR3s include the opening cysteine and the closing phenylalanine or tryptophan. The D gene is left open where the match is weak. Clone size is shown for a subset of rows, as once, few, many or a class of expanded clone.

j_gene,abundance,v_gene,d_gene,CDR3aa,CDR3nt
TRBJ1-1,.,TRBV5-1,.,CASSSQGNEAFF,TGCGCCAGCAGCTCACAGGGTAATGAAGCTTTCTTT
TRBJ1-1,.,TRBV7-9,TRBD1,CASSPDRGWTEAFF,TGTGCCAGCAGCCCCGACAGGGGATGGACTGAAGCTTTCTTT
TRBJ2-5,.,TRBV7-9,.,CASSWPGGGGPQETQYF,TGTGCCAGCAGCTGGCCCGGCGGAGGAGGGCCCCAAGAGACCCAGTACTTC
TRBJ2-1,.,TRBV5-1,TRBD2,CASSPTLAGALNEQFF,TGCGCCAGCAGCCCCACACTAGCGGGAGCGCTCAATGAGCAGTTCTTC
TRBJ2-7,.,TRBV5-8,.,CASSLYERSGVAYEQYF,TGTGCCAGCAGCTTGTACGAGAGATCGGGTGTTGCCTACGAGCAGTACTTC
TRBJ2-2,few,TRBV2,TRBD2,CASRRELAGPSGTGELFF,TGTGCCAGCAGGAGGGAGTTAGCGGGGCCAAGTGGCACCGGGGAGCTGTTTTTT
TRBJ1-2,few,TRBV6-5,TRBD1,CASSPGTGEGGYTF,TGTGCCAGCAGTCCCGGGACAGGGGAGGGTGGCTACACCTTC
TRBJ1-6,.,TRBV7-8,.,CASSRDSGLYSPLHF,TGTGCCAGCAGCCGAGATTCAGGGCTTTATTCACCCCTCCACTTT
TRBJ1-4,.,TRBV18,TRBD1,CASSPGTGTTNEKLFF,TGTGCCAGCTCACCAGGGACAGGGACAACTAATGAAAAACTGTTTTTT
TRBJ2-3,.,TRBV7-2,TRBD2,CASSLAGVSGDTQYF,TGTGCCAGCAGCCTAGCGGGAGTTAGTGGAGATACGCAGTATTTT
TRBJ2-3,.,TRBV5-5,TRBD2,CASSSTGTSGYTDTQYF,TGTGCCAGCAGCTCTACCGGGACTAGCGGGTACACAGATACGCAGTATTTT
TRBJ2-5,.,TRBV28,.,CASSPVATQYF,TGTGCCAGCAGCCCAGTGGCGACCCAGTACTTC
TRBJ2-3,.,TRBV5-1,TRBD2,CASSRLAGGPDTQYF,TGCGCCAGCAGCAGACTAGCGGGGGGCCCAGATACGCAGTATTTT
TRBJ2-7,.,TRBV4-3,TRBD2,CASSQGTSGQYEQYF,TGCGCCAGCAGCCAAGGGACTAGCGGACAATACGAGCAGTACTTC
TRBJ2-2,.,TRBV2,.,CASIRDTNTGELFF,TGTGCCAGCATCCGGGACACCAACACCGGGGAGCTGTTTTTT
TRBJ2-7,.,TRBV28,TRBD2,CASSSSSGRLGEQYF,TGTGCCAGCAGTTCATCTAGCGGGAGACTAGGGGAGCAGTACTTC
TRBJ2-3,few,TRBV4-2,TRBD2,CASSQYGGTSDTDTQYF,TGTGCCAGCAGCCAATACGGGGGGACTAGCGACACAGATACGCAGTATTTT
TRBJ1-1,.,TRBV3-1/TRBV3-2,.,CASSQYGGGTEAFF,TGTGCCAGCAGCCAATACGGGGGAGGAACTGAAGCTTTCTTT
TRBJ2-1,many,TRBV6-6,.,CASSYSFSVRGNEQFF,TGTGCCAGCAGTTACTCGTTTTCCGTCAGGGGCAATGAGCAGTTCTTC
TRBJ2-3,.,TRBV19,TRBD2,CASSLDGTNTDTQYF,TGTGCCAGTAGTCTCGATGGGACTAATACAGATACGCAGTATTTT
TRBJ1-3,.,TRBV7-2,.,CASSLAGSSGNTIYF,TGTGCCAGCAGCTTAGCGGGCTCCTCTGGAAACACCATATATTTT
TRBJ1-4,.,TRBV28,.,CASSPGGASEKLFF,TGTGCCAGCAGTCCGGGGGGTGCGAGTGAAAAACTGTTTTTT
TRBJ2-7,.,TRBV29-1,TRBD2,CSVSSGSGYEQYF,TGCAGCGTTTCTAGCGGGAGTGGCTACGAGCAGTACTTC
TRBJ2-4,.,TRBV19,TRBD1,CASSIRTGVAKNIQYF,TGTGCCAGTAGTATAAGGACAGGGGTAGCCAAAAACATTCAGTACTTC